This TCR beta chain emerged from a study of response to subunit inactivated influenza vaccine. Study results and limitations: Every seasonal influenza vaccination brings in few new T cells, the authors suggested.

This clonotype was counted a few times. The antigen remains unidentified. V lost 2 bases and J lost 9, with 6 bases in between. Per germline, CDR1 SGHRS and CDR2 YFSETQ. This CDR3 spans 11 amino acids. From the RT-PCR reads, TCRdb called clonotypes with MiXCR, one entry per CDR3 protein. The data contain about 520,000 distinct CDR3 sequences, approximately 7.3% of them singletons. The material was PBMCs from blood, obtained around 25 months after vaccination. The origin of this receptor is a man between 50 and 75 years old who received an inactivated influenza vaccine. The V and J genes are TRBV5-1 and TRBJ2-1; D gene ambiguous. The CDR3 coding sequence is TGCGCCAGCAGCTTATCTACTGAGCAGTTCTTC. It codes for CASSLSTEQFF.